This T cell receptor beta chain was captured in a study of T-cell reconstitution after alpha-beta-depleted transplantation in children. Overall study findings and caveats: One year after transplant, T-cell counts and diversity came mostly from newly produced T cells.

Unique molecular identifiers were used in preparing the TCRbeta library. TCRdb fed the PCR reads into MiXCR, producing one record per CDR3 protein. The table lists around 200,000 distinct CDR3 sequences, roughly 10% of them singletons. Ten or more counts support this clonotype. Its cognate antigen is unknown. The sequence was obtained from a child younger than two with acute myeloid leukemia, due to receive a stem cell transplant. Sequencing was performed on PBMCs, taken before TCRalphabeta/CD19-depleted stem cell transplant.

In DNA form, the CDR3 reads TGCAGTGCTAGGAGGGGGGCTTACAATGAGCAGTTCTTC. Translated: CSARRGAYNEQFF. The chain carries TRBV20-1 and TRBJ2-1; D is tentatively TRBD1 or TRBD2 (6 bases each). Germline V gene data show CDR1 as DFQATT and CDR2 as SNEGSKA (reference sequence). The CDR3 extends over 13 amino acids. With 3 bases removed from V and 4 bases from J, the gap between germline ends came to 10 bases.